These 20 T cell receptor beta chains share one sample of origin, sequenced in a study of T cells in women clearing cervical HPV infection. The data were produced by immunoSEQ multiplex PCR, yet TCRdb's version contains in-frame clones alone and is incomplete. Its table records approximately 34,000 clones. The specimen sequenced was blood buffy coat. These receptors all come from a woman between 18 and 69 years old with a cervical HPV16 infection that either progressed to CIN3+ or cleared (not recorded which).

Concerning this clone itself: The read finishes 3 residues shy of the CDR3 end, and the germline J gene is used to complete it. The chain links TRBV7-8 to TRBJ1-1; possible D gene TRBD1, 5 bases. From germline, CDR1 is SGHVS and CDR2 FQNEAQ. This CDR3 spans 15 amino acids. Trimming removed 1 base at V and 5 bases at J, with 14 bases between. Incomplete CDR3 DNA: TGTGCCAGCAGCTTAGACGGCAGGGAGACAACTGAA. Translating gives CASSLDGRETTE. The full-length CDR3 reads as CASSLDGRETTEAFF.

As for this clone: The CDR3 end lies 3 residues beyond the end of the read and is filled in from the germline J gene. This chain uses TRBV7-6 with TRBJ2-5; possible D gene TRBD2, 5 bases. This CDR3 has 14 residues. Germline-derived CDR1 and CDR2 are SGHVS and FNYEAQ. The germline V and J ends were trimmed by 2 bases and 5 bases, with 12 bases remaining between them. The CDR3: CASSLLALRETQYF. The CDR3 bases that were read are TGTGCCAGCAGCTTACTAGCCCTTCGTGAGACC.

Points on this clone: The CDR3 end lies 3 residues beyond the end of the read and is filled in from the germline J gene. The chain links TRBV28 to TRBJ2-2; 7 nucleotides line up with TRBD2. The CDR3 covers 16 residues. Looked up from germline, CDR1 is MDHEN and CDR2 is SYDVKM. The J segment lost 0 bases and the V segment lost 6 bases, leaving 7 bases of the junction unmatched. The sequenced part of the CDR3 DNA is TGTGCCAGCAGCCTAGGGGAGGGCGCGAACACCGGGGAG. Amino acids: CASSLGEGANTGE. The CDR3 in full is CASSLGEGANTGELFF. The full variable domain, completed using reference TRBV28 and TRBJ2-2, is DVKVTQSSRYLVKRTGEKVFLECVQDMDHENMFWYRQDPGLGLRLIYFSYDVKMKEKGDIPEGYSVSREKKERFSLILESASTNQTSMYLCASSLGEGANTGELFFGEGSRLTVL.

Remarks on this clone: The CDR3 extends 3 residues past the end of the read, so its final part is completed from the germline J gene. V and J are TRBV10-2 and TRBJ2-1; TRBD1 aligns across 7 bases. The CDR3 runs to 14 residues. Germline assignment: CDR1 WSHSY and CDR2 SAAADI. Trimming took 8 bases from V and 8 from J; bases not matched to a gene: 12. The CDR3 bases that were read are TGCGCCAGCTGCAAGGGGGCCGATAGCGATGAG. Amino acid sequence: CASCKGADSDE. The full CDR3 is CASCKGADSDEQFF.

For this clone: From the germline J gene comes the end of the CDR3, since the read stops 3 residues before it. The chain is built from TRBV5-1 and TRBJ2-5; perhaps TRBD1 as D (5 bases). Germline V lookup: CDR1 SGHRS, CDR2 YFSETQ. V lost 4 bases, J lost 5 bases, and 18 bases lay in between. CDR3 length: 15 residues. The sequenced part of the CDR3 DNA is TGCGCCAGCAGCCCGTACCAGGGCGATGGGGAGACC. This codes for CASSPYQGDGET. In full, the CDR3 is CASSPYQGDGETQYF.

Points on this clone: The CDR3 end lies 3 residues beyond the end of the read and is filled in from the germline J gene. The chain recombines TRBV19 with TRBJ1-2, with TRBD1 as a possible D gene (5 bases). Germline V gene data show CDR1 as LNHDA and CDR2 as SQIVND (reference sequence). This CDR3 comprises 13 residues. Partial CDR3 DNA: TGTGCCAGTAGTATAATTCAAGGGGATGAC. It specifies CASSIIQGDD. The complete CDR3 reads CASSIIQGDDYTF.

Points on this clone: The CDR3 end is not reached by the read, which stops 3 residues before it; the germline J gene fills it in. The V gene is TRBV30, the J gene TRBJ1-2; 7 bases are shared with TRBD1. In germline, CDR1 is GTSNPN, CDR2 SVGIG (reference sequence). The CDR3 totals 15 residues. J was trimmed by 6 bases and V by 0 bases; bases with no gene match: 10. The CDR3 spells CAWSVPADRENGYTF. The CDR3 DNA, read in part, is TGTGCCTGGAGTGTACCAGCCGACAGGGAAAATGGC. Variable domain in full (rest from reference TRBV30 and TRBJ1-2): SQTIHQWPATLVQPVGSPLSLECTVEGTSNPNLYWYRQAAGRGLQLLFYSVGIGQISSEVPQNLSASRPQDRQFILSSKKLLLSDSGFYLCAWSVPADRENGYTFGSGTRLTVV.

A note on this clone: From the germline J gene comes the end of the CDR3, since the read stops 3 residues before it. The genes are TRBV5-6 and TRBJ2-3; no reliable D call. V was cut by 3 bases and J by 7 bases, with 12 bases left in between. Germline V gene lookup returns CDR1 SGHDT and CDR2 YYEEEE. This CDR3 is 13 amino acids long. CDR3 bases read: TGTGCCAGCAGCTCTATTAGCTCAAATACG. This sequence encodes CASSSISSNT. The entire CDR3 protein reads CASSSISSNTQYF. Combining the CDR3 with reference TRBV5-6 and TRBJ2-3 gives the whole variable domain DAGVTQSPTHLIKTRGQQVTLRCSPKSGHDTVSWYQQALGQGPQFIFQYYEEEERQRGNFPDRFSGHQFPNYSSELNVNALLLGDSALYLCASSSISSNTQYFGPGTRLTVL.

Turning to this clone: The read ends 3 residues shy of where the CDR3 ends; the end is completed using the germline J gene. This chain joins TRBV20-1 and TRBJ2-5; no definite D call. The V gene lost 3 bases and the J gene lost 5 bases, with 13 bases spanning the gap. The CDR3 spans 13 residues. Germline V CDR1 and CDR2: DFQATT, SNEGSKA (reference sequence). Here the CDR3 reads CSARLSQRETQYF. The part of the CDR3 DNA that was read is TGCAGTGCTAGGTTGAGCCAACGGGAGACC.

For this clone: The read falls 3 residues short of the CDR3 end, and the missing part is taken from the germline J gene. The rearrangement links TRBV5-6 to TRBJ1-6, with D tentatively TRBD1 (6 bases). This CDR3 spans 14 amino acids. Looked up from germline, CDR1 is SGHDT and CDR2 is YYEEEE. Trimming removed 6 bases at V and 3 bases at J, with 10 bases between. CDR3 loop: CASNRQVYNSPLHF. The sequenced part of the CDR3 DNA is TGTGCCAGCAATCGACAGGTCTATAATTCACCC.

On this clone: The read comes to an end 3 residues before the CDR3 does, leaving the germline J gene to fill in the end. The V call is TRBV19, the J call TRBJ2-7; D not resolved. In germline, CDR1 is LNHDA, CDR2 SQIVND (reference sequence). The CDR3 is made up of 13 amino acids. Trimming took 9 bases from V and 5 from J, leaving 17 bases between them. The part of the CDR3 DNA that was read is TGTGCCAGCTCCACCGAAACGAAGGACGAG. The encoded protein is CASSTETKDE. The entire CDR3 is CASSTETKDEQYF.

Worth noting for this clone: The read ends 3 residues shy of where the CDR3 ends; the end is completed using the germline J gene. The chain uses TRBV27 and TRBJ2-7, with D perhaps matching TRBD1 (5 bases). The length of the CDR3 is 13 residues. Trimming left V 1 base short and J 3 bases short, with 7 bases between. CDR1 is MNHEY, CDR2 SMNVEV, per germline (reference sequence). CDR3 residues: CASSLLGDYEQYF. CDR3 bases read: TGTGCCAGCAGTTTATTAGGGGACTACGAG.

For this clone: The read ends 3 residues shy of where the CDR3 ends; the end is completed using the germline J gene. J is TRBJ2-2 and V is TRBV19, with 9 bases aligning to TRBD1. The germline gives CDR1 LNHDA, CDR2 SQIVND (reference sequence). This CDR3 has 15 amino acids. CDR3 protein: CASSPRTGANEKLFF. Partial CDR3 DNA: TGTGCCAGTAGTCCCCGGACAGGGGCTAATGAAAAG.

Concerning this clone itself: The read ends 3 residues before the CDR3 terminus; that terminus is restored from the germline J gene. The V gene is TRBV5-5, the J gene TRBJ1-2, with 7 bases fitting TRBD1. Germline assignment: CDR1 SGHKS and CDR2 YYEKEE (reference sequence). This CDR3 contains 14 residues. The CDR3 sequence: CASSQVQGEETYTF. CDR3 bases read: TGTGCCAGCAGCCAGGTTCAGGGGGAGGAAACC.

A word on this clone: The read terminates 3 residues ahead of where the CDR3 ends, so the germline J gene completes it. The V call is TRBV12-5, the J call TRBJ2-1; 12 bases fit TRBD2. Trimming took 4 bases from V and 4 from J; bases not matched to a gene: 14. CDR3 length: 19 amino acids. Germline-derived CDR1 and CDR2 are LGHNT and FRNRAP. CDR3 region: CASGSPTSGGEIGYNEQFF. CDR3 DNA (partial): TGTGCTAGTGGTTCACCGACTAGCGGGGGAGAGATAGGTTACAATGAG.

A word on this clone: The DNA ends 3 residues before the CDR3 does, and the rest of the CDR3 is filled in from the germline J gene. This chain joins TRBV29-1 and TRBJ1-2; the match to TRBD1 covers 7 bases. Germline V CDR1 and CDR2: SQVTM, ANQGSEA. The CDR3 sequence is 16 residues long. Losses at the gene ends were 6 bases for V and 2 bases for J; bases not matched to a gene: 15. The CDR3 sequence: CSVKTSPGTANYGYTF. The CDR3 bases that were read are TGCAGCGTCAAAACCTCCCCCGGGACAGCAAACTATGGC. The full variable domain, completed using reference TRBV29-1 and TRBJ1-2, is SAVISQKPSRDICQRGTSLTIQCQVDSQVTMMFWYRQQPGQSLTLIATANQGSEATYESGFVIDKFPISRPNLTFSTLTVSNMSPEDSSIYLCSVKTSPGTANYGYTFGSGTRLTVV.

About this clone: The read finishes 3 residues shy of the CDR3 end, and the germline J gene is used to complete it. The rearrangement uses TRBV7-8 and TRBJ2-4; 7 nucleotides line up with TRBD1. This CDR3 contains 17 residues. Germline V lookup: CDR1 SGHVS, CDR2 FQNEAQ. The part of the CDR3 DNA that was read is TGTGCCAGCAGCTCTGCCGACGGGACAGACTTTAACTATGGT. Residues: CASSSADGTDFNYG. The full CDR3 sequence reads CASSSADGTDFNYGQYF.

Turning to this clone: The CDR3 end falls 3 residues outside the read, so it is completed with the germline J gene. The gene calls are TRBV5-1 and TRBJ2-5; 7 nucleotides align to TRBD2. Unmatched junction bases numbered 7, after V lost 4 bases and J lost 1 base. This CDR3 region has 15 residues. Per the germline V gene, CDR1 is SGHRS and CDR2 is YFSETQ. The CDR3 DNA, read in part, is TGCGCCAGCAGCGCCCCGGGGAGGGCCCAAGAGACC. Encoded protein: CASSAPGRAQET. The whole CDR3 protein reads CASSAPGRAQETQYF.

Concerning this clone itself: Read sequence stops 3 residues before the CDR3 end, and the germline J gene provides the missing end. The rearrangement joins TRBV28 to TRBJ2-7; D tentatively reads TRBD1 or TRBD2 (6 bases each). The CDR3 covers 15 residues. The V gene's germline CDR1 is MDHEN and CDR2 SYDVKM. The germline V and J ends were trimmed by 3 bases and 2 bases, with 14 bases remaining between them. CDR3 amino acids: CASSLEGTPTYEQYF. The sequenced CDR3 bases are TGTGCCAGCAGTTTGGAGGGGACACCAACCTACGAG.

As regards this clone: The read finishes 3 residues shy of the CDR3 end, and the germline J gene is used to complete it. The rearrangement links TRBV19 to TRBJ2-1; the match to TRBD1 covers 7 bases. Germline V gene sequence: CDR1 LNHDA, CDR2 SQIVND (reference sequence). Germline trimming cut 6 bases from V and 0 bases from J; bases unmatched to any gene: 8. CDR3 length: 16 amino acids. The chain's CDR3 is CASRNQGESSYNEQFF. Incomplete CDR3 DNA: TGTGCCAGTAGGAACCAGGGGGAGAGCTCCTACAATGAG. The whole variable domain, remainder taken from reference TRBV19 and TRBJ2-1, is DGGITQSPKYLFRKEGQNVTLSCEQNLNHDAMYWYRQDPGQGLRLIYYSQIVNDFQKGDIAEGYSVSREKKESFPLTVTSAQKNPTAFYLCASRNQGESSYNEQFFGPGTRLTVL.